The rows below give T cell receptor beta chains drawn from one sample of a study of cytomegalovirus exposure and HLA in healthy donors. Clones were sequenced by immunoSEQ multiplex PCR, and TCRdb holds only the in-frame ones, with some missing. Counted here are roughly 100,000 clones, 65% to 90% occurring once; the ten biggest clones make up 1.5% to 2%. Sequencing was performed on PBMCs. These TCRs come from a man aged 45-60 years in good health and CMV-seronegative. The CDR3 runs from the conserved cysteine through the conserved F or W. The D gene is left open where the match is weak. A row's size may be missing; if present it is once, few, many or a size class.

size	D	V	J	CDR3	DNA
-	-	TRBV7-9	TRBJ1-1	CACPGGEMNTEAFF	TGTGCCTGCCCGGGAGGGGAGATGAACACTGAAGCTTTCTTT
-	-	TRBV11-1	TRBJ2-3	CASSARHPDTQYF	TGTGCCAGCAGCGCTAGGCACCCAGATACGCAGTATTTT
once	-	TRBV5-1	TRBJ2-6	CASSFGSSGANVLTF	TGCGCCAGCAGCTTCGGTAGCTCTGGGGCCAACGTCCTGACTTTC
-	-	TRBV19	TRBJ2-6	CASSMGRGSYSGANVLTF	TGTGCCAGTAGTATGGGAAGGGGTTCGTACTCTGGGGCCAACGTCCTGACTTTC
-	TRBD1	TRBV19	TRBJ1-5	CASSIMDRVGGNQPQHF	TGTGCCAGTAGTATAATGGACAGGGTGGGTGGCAATCAGCCCCAGCATTTT
-	-	TRBV5-1	TRBJ2-1	CASSIDGGGEQFF	TGCGCCAGCAGCATTGATGGTGGCGGTGAGCAGTTCTTC
-	-	TRBV7-2	TRBJ2-3	CASRVGGDADTQYF	TGTGCCAGCAGAGTAGGCGGGGACGCAGATACGCAGTATTTT
-	-	TRBV19	TRBJ2-7	CASSMTHYEQYF	TGTGCCAGTAGTATGACACACTACGAGCAGTACTTC
-	-	TRBV13	TRBJ2-7	CASSLGPPGDEQYF	TGTGCCAGCAGCCTTGGACCCCCAGGGGACGAGCAGTACTTC
-	-	TRBV5-1	TRBJ1-3	CASSPGGGLSSGNTIYF	TGCGCCAGCAGCCCGGGGGGCGGATTAAGCTCTGGAAACACCATATATTTT
-	TRBD2	TRBV5-5	TRBJ2-1	CASSLAPSGHNEQFF	TGTGCCAGCAGCTTGGCCCCTAGCGGACACAATGAGCAGTTCTTC
once	-	TRBV29-1	TRBJ2-3	CSADQGGTDTQYF	TGCAGCGCGGATCAGGGGGGAACAGATACGCAGTATTTT
-	-	TRBV7-9	TRBJ1-2	CASRPAFGGYTF	TGTGCCAGCAGGCCAGCGTTCGGTGGCTACACCTTC
-	TRBD1	TRBV5-1	TRBJ1-6	CASSLAPTGGSSPLHF	TGCGCCAGCAGCTTGGCTCCCACAGGGGGAAGTTCACCCCTCCACTTT
-	-	TRBV28	TRBJ2-2	CASSLPPWGGFENTGELFF	TGTGCCAGCAGTTTACCACCCTGGGGAGGTTTTGAGAACACCGGGGAGCTGTTTTTT
-	-	TRBV30	TRBJ1-1	CAWSVQMNTEAFF	TGTGCCTGGAGTGTACAGATGAACACTGAAGCTTTCTTT
-	-	TRBV6-5	TRBJ1-1	CASSYSRKVNTEAFF	TGTGCCAGCAGTTATTCGCGGAAAGTGAACACTGAAGCTTTCTTT
-	-	TRBV5-1	TRBJ1-1	CASSLTGMNTEAFF	TGCGCCAGCAGCTTGACAGGGATGAACACTGAAGCTTTCTTT
-	TRBD2	TRBV5-4	TRBJ2-3	CAWGGLAGSVTDTQYF	TGTGCCTGGGGCGGGCTAGCGGGCAGTGTTACAGATACGCAGTATTTT
-	TRBD1	TRBV13	TRBJ1-3	CASSYRGAGGNTIYF	TGTGCCAGCAGCTACAGGGGGGCCGGGGGGAACACCATATATTTT
-	-	TRBV6-1	TRBJ2-2	CASSNWWNTGELFF	TGTGCCAGCAGTAACTGGTGGAACACCGGGGAGCTGTTTTTT